This TCR beta chain originates from a study of blood T cell repertoires in COVID-19. Overall study: Acute and convalescent COVID-19 specimens originated in the United States, Italy and Spain. T cells, B-cell-depleted T cells, or PBMCs provided the cDNA or gDNA that served as material.

V was clipped by 0 bases and J by 3 bases, with 6 bases between them. Germline V gene data show CDR1 as KGHSH and CDR2 as LQKENI. The CDR3 is made up of 13 amino acids. TCRdb keeps only in-frame clones here, not all; method: immunoSEQ multiplex PCR. This sample has under 60,000 clones; around 90% occur once, and the top ten carry about a tenth. The J gene is TRBJ2-7, the V gene TRBV18; TRBD1 is a possible D gene (5 bases). The clonotype originates from a human donor with acute or convalescent COVID-19. The donor label of this sample is uncertain. Sequencing was performed on peripheral blood. Here the CDR3 DNA reads TGTGCCAGCTCACCACCGGACATCTACGAGCAGTACTTC. This sequence encodes CASSPPDIYEQYF.